A single sample is the source of the 31 T cell receptor beta chains below, sequenced in a study of blood T cell repertoires in COVID-19. Using immunoSEQ multiplex PCR, the repertoire was profiled, and TCRdb retains in-frame clones only, with some absent. The data contain about 200,000 clones, 80% to 90% of them singletons. Sample: PBMCs or T cells enriched from blood (not recorded which). The receptors come from a woman aged 40 to 50 with acute COVID-19.

This chain uses TRBV28 with TRBJ2-3; 8 nucleotides match TRBD2. Germline CDR1 MDHEN, CDR2 SYDVKM. With V trimmed by 5 bases and J by 5 bases, 9 bases remained unmatched. This CDR3 comprises 15 residues. CDR3 in amino acids: CASSPLSGNRDTQYF. The CDR3 nucleotides read TGTGCCAGCAGTCCCCTTAGCGGGAACAGAGATACGCAGTATTTT.

The rearrangement links TRBV7-3 to TRBJ1-1; D is unclear. The CDR3 consists of 13 residues. The V and J ends lost 2 bases and 3 bases respectively, with 7 bases between them. Looked up from germline, CDR1 is SGHTA and CDR2 is FQGTGA. CDR3 protein: CASSLSGYTEAFF. As DNA, the CDR3 is TGTGCCAGCAGCTTATCTGGCTACACTGAAGCTTTCTTT.

The chain is built from TRBV5-1 and TRBJ2-2; 14 bases fit TRBD2. J was trimmed by 4 bases and V by 4 bases; bases with no gene match: 6. This CDR3 has 17 amino acids. Germline CDR1 and CDR2: SGHRS and YFSETQ. The CDR3 loop reads CASSPPGLAGGTGELFF. CDR3 nucleotides: TGCGCCAGCAGCCCTCCAGGACTAGCGGGAGGCACCGGGGAGCTGTTTTTT.

This clone has a handful of counts. The chain couples TRBV13 to TRBJ2-7; the match to TRBD1 covers 7 bases. Per the germline V gene, CDR1 is PRHDT and CDR2 is FYEKMQ (reference sequence). With V trimmed by 1 base and J by 5 bases, 8 bases remained unmatched. CDR3 length equals 15 residues. CDR3 sequence: CASSLAVTGWHEQYF. CDR3 nucleotide sequence: TGTGCCAGCAGCTTAGCTGTGACAGGGTGGCACGAGCAGTACTTC.

V usage is TRBV7-2 and J usage is TRBJ1-1; 7 positions agree with TRBD1. The V gene end was trimmed by 1 base and the J gene end by 1 base; junction bases not matched to a gene: 0. The germline V gene has CDR1 SGHTA and CDR2 FQGNSA. The CDR3 runs 14 residues. The CDR3 DNA sequence: TGTGCCAGCAGCTTAGGGACAGGGAACACTGAAGCTTTCTTT. Translating gives CASSLGTGNTEAFF.

The rearrangement joins TRBV6-5 to TRBJ2-7, with 9 positions matching TRBD2. Germline loops: CDR1 MNHEY, CDR2 SVGAGI. There are 15 residues in the CDR3. V shed 0 bases, J shed 5 bases, and the junction held 5 bases outside the gene matches. In DNA, the CDR3 is TGTGCCAGCAGTTACTCTAGCGGGAGCCCCCACGAGCAGTACTTC. Protein sequence: CASSYSSGSPHEQYF.

This clone came up once. The CDR3 protein is CASRDERSWGYTF. The CDR3 DNA reads TGCGCCAGCAGGGACGAGCGGTCGTGGGGCTACACCTTC. The chain is built from TRBV5-1 and TRBJ1-2; D is unresolved. Germline CDR1 reads SGHRS; CDR2 reads YFSETQ. The CDR3 contains 13 residues. Trimming stripped 5 bases from V and 8 bases from J, with 16 bases between.

This clone was recorded a few times. This chain connects TRBV5-6 to TRBJ2-3; TRBD1 agrees at 9 bases. Germline V CDR1 and CDR2: SGHDT, YYEEEE. With 3 bases clipped from V and 4 bases from J, the junction kept 6 bases outside the gene matches. This CDR3 has 15 residues. CDR3 residues: CASSWGTGWADTQYF. As DNA, the CDR3 is TGTGCCAGCAGCTGGGGGACAGGGTGGGCAGATACGCAGTATTTT.

This rearrangement joins TRBV24-1 to TRBJ1-2; D perhaps matches TRBD1 (6 bases). Germline V gene sequence: CDR1 KGHDR, CDR2 SFDVKD. The V gene lost 3 bases and the J gene lost 0 bases, with 13 bases spanning the gap. CDR3 length equals 16 residues. The CDR3 protein is CATSDPGQSSNYGYTF. The CDR3 bases are TGTGCCACCAGTGATCCCGGACAGTCTTCTAACTATGGCTACACCTTC.

The CDR3 loop is CASSLAAGGTNEQFF. DNA for the CDR3: TGCGCCAGCAGCTTGGCGGCAGGGGGGACCAATGAGCAGTTCTTC. This chain joins TRBV5-1 and TRBJ2-1; maybe TRBD1 (7 bases). This CDR3 is 15 amino acids long. Germline V gene sequence: CDR1 SGHRS, CDR2 YFSETQ. The germline V and J ends were trimmed by 0 bases and 6 bases, with 13 bases remaining between them.

In this sample, this clone turned up once. The chain carries TRBV4-1 and TRBJ2-7; no firm D call. Germline CDR1 is MGHRA and CDR2 is YSYEKL. This CDR3 region has 15 residues. With 3 bases removed from V and 4 bases from J, the gap between germline ends came to 16 bases. CDR3 DNA: TGCGCCAGCAGCCAGCAGACACTTCAACGGTACGAGCAGTACTTC. Protein: CASSQQTLQRYEQYF.

V usage is TRBV5-1 and J usage is TRBJ2-1, with TRBD2 matching 10 bases. In germline, CDR1 is SGHRS, CDR2 YFSETQ. With 0 bases clipped from V and 7 bases from J, the junction kept 4 bases outside the gene matches. This CDR3 has 15 residues. Here the CDR3 reads CASSLAEREGNEQFF. The CDR3 bases are TGCGCCAGCAGCTTGGCCGAGCGGGAGGGGAATGAGCAGTTCTTC.

The CDR3 DNA follows: TGTGCCAGCAGCTCTTGGGGGGGCCACAGTGACGAGCAGTACTTC. It specifies CASSSWGGHSDEQYF. The V call is TRBV5-6, the J call TRBJ2-7, with D possibly being TRBD2 (7 bases). This CDR3 contains 15 residues. Between the trimmed V and J ends, which lost 3 bases and 5 bases, there was a span of 18 bases. The germline V gene has CDR1 SGHDT and CDR2 YYEEEE.

The chain couples TRBV2 to TRBJ2-2; D not resolved. From germline, CDR1 is SNHLY and CDR2 FYNNEI. V gave up 4 bases and J gave up 4 bases, with 10 bases separating them. This CDR3 comprises 14 residues. DNA for the CDR3: TGTGCCAGCAGTGCAGGTTCCCGCACCGGGGAGCTGTTTTTT. Residues: CASSAGSRTGELFF.

This clone has only a few counts. The chain combines TRBV3-1 (or the pseudogene TRBV3-2) with TRBJ2-5; 13 bases line up with TRBD2. J was trimmed by 2 bases and V by 3 bases; bases with no gene match: 6. CDR3 size: 17 residues. CDR1 is LGHDT, CDR2 YNNKEL, per germline (reference sequence). In DNA, the CDR3 is TGTGCCAGCAGCCAGACTAGCGGGAGGAGGGGTCAAGAGACCCAGTACTTC. Protein sequence: CASSQTSGRRGQETQYF.

The chain is built from TRBV19 and TRBJ1-1; D ambiguous. Germline assignment: CDR1 LNHDA and CDR2 SQIVND (reference sequence). Between the trimmed V and J ends, which lost 4 bases and 5 bases, there was a span of 5 bases. The CDR3 contains 11 residues. The CDR3 DNA reads as TGTGCCAGTAGTAGCCGGACTGAAGCTTTCTTT. Residues: CASSSRTEAFF.

The rearrangement links TRBV6-5 to TRBJ2-1; 8 nucleotides align to TRBD2. V trimming: 5 bases; J trimming: 6 bases; junction bases outside the gene matches: 3. The germline V gene encodes CDR1 MNHEY and CDR2 SVGAGI. CDR3 length: 13 amino acids. CDR3 protein: CASSLSGSNEQFF. CDR3 coding DNA: TGTGCCAGCAGTCTAAGCGGGAGCAATGAGCAGTTCTTC.

The chain recombines TRBV18 with TRBJ2-3, with a possible D match to TRBD2 (6 bases). Looked up from germline, CDR1 is KGHSH and CDR2 is LQKENI. The V end was cut by 3 bases, the J end by 2 bases, with 21 bases between. This CDR3 is 18 amino acids long. CDR3 region: CASSPLTNSGKFTDTQYF. The CDR3 DNA is TGTGCCAGCTCACCCTTGACCAATAGCGGCAAATTCACAGATACGCAGTATTTT.

This clone showed up just once. V gene TRBV9 combines with J gene TRBJ2-1; 10 bases agree with TRBD1. Germline CDR1 and CDR2: SGDLS and YYNGEE. Trimming cost V 0 bases and J 5 bases; bases outside gene matches: 11. The CDR3 extends over 18 amino acids. In DNA form, the CDR3 reads TGTGCCAGCAGCGTAGTACCACTGGACAGGGGGGGACACAATGAGCAGTTCTTC. This sequence encodes CASSVVPLDRGGHNEQFF.

This chain connects TRBV2 to TRBJ2-1, with TRBD2 matching over 8 bases. V shed 5 bases and J 2 bases; nucleotides not matched to a gene: 8. The CDR3 length is 16 residues. Germline loops: CDR1 SNHLY, CDR2 FYNNEI. The CDR3 bases are TGTGCCAGCAGTCGGTTCTCGGGGGGGACCTACAATGAGCAGTTCTTC. Protein product: CASSRFSGGTYNEQFF.

The chain has TRBV28 and TRBJ1-1; D unclear. The CDR3 sequence is 12 residues long. Deletions cut 5 bases from V and 5 bases from J, with 9 bases between. Germline V gene sequence: CDR1 MDHEN, CDR2 SYDVKM. CDR3 DNA sequence: TGTGCCAGCAGTCCTATTTTGACTGAAGCTTTCTTT. It specifies CASSPILTEAFF.

The chain's CDR3 is CASSIRLATDTQYF. CDR3 nucleotides: TGTGCCAGTAGTATACGGCTAGCGACAGATACGCAGTATTTT. This rearrangement joins TRBV19 to TRBJ2-3; maybe TRBD2 (6 bases). This CDR3 comprises 14 residues. From germline, CDR1 is LNHDA and CDR2 SQIVND (reference sequence). V lost 2 bases, J lost 3 bases, and 9 bases lay in between. The full variable domain, with the rest looked up from reference TRBV19 and TRBJ2-3, is DGGITQSPKYLFRKEGQNVTLSCEQNLNHDAMYWYRQDPGQGLRLIYYSQIVNDFQKGDIAEGYSVSREKKESFPLTVTSAQKNPTAFYLCASSIRLATDTQYFGPGTRLTVL.

The rearrangement joins TRBV28 to TRBJ2-7, with D maybe TRBD2 (6 bases). Trimming pared 3 bases from V and 7 bases from J, leaving 19 bases between. This CDR3 region has 15 residues. Germline CDR1 MDHEN, CDR2 SYDVKM. DNA of the CDR3: TGTGCCAGCAGTTTTCGTGTTAGCGGCCCTAGGGAGCAGTACTTC. As protein: CASSFRVSGPREQYF.

The chain couples TRBV9 to TRBJ2-1; no clear D. V was cut by 0 bases and J by 7 bases, with 5 bases left in between. This CDR3 has 12 residues. The V gene's germline CDR1 is SGDLS and CDR2 YYNGEE. This CDR3 is CASSVVENEQFF. For the CDR3, the DNA is TGTGCCAGCAGCGTAGTTGAGAATGAGCAGTTCTTC.

This chain connects TRBV7-9 to TRBJ2-3, with a tentative D call TRBD2 (5 bases). CDR1 and CDR2 (germline): SEHNR, FQNEAQ (reference sequence). CDR3 length: 19 amino acids. The V gene lost 1 base and the J gene lost 1 base, with 21 bases spanning the gap. The CDR3 loop is CASSLVGRASRLGTDTQYF. The CDR3 bases are TGTGCCAGCAGCTTAGTGGGCCGGGCTAGCAGATTGGGCACAGATACGCAGTATTTT.

The chain links TRBV27 to TRBJ2-1; possible D gene TRBD2, 6 bases. The CDR3 has 17 amino acids. V was shortened by 7 bases and J by 2 bases, with 21 bases between the two germline ends. Germline V lookup: CDR1 MNHEY, CDR2 SMNVEV (reference sequence). The CDR3 spells CASIPMRSGSPYNEQFF. CDR3 coding DNA: TGTGCCAGCATTCCCATGAGATCCGGGAGTCCCTACAATGAGCAGTTCTTC.

The V gene is TRBV28, the J gene TRBJ2-3, with 13 bases aligning to TRBD2. Germline V gene sequence: CDR1 MDHEN, CDR2 SYDVKM. V lost 3 bases and J lost 5; bases outside the gene matches: 11. The length of the CDR3 is 18 residues. Here the CDR3 reads CASSFFRTGLAGVDTQYF. CDR3 nucleotides: TGTGCCAGCAGTTTCTTTCGGACCGGACTAGCGGGAGTAGATACGCAGTATTTT.

The rearrangement uses TRBV7-8 and TRBJ2-1; TRBD2 matches at 9 bases. The CDR3 runs to 14 residues. With 3 bases clipped from V and 5 bases from J, the junction kept 2 bases outside the gene matches. CDR1 is SGHVS, CDR2 FQNEAQ, per germline. CDR3 residues: CASSFGTSNNEQFF. The CDR3, as DNA: TGTGCCAGCAGCTTCGGGACTAGCAACAATGAGCAGTTCTTC.

This chain joins TRBV7-9 and TRBJ2-7, with D maybe TRBD2 (5 bases). This CDR3 comprises 16 residues. CDR1 and CDR2 (germline): SEHNR, FQNEAQ (reference sequence). Trimming left V 1 base short and J 5 bases short, with 18 bases between. The CDR3 loop is CASSLGGLNFFDEQYF. Written as DNA, the CDR3 is TGTGCCAGCAGCTTAGGCGGGCTCAATTTCTTCGACGAGCAGTACTTC.

The chain joins TRBV4-2 to TRBJ2-3; possibly TRBD2 for D (6 bases). This CDR3 region has 15 residues. Germline V lookup: CDR1 LGHNA, CDR2 YNFKEQ. Trimming pared 3 bases from V and 4 bases from J, leaving 14 bases between. Here the CDR3 DNA reads TGTGCCAGCAGCCAGACCGGGACTGGGTCAGATACGCAGTATTTT. Its translation is CASSQTGTGSDTQYF.

This chain connects TRBV27 to TRBJ2-7, with 9 bases that match TRBD1. V lost 6 bases to trimming and J lost 0 bases; unmatched junction nucleotides: 6. CDR1 is MNHEY and CDR2 is SMNVEV in the germline V gene (reference sequence). The CDR3 has 15 amino acids. For the CDR3, the DNA is TGTGCCAGCAGCGAGCCGGGACAGGGCTCCTACGAGCAGTACTTC. Translation: CASSEPGQGSYEQYF.